These 32 T cell receptor beta chains share one sample of origin, sequenced in a study of shared clonotypes between healthy human individuals. Sequenced by immunoSEQ multiplex PCR; TCRdb stores in-frame clones only, minus some. Here the sample spans about half a million clones, roughly 85% being singletons. Input material: PBMCs. The receptor set was obtained from a middle-aged woman in good health. Some clones in this sample may be carry-over from other donors' samples.

V gene TRBV28 combines with J gene TRBJ1-2, with 7 bases that match TRBD1. The CDR3 sequence is 14 residues long. From germline, CDR1 is MDHEN and CDR2 SYDVKM. V lost 2 bases to trimming and J lost 4 bases; unmatched junction nucleotides: 4. CDR3 bases: TGTGCCAGCAGTTTAGTGGGACAGCCCTATGGCTACACCTTC. Translation gives CASSLVGQPYGYTF.

Only one count was recorded for this clone. The rearrangement joins TRBV5-6 to TRBJ2-7; 9 positions match TRBD1. V gave up 4 bases and J gave up 2 bases; unmatched junction bases: 7. The germline V gene encodes CDR1 SGHDT and CDR2 YYEEEE. This CDR3 comprises 15 residues. CDR3: CASSPLQGAPYEQYF. The CDR3 DNA is TGTGCCAGCAGCCCCCTACAGGGGGCCCCCTACGAGCAGTACTTC.

The chain employs TRBV7-2 and TRBJ2-7; no clear D. Trimming shortened V by 7 bases and J by 2 bases, and 15 bases separated the two germline ends. From germline, CDR1 is SGHTA and CDR2 FQGNSA. The CDR3 runs 14 residues. This chain's CDR3 is CASTPSPAAYEQYF. The CDR3, as DNA: TGTGCCAGCACCCCCTCCCCGGCAGCCTACGAGCAGTACTTC.

CDR3 nucleotides: TGTGCCAGCCTCCGGGCAGGGGGGTCAGAGCAGTACTTC. Its translation is CASLRAGGSEQYF. This sequence joins TRBV14 and TRBJ2-7; tentative D call: TRBD1 (7 bases). This CDR3 is 13 amino acids long. The V and J ends lost 8 bases and 7 bases respectively, with 18 bases between them. Germline CDR1 reads SGHDN; CDR2 reads FVKESK.

In this sample, this clone turned up once. This rearrangement joins TRBV5-1 to TRBJ1-2; D is unclear. V was shortened by 4 bases and J by 4 bases, with 17 bases between the two germline ends. CDR1 is SGHRS, CDR2 YFSETQ, per germline. This CDR3 has 15 residues. The CDR3 is CASSPVEGPTYGYTF. CDR3 DNA: TGCGCCAGCAGCCCCGTGGAGGGTCCGACCTATGGCTACACCTTC.

CDR3 protein: CAWSGGLTLSTDTQYF. CDR3 bases: TGTGCCTGGAGTGGGGGACTAACCCTCAGCACAGATACGCAGTATTTT. V usage is TRBV30 and J usage is TRBJ2-3, with TRBD2 matching 7 bases. The CDR3 totals 16 residues. Germline V gene lookup returns CDR1 GTSNPN and CDR2 SVGIG (reference sequence). Germline trimming cut 1 base from V and 0 bases from J; bases unmatched to any gene: 7.

V and J are TRBV25-1 and TRBJ1-3; D is undetermined. The CDR3 has 14 residues. From germline, CDR1 is MGHDK and CDR2 SYGVNS. Trimming took 6 bases from V and 0 from J, leaving 9 bases between them. CDR3 amino acids: CASSAGISGNTIYF. CDR3 in DNA: TGTGCCAGCAGCGCCGGGATCTCTGGAAACACCATATATTTT.

The chain links TRBV7-6 to TRBJ2-1, with D perhaps assigned TRBD1 or TRBD2 (5 bases each). V was trimmed by 5 bases and J by 4 bases, leaving 21 bases between them. This CDR3 spans 17 amino acids. Germline CDR1 reads SGHVS; CDR2 reads FNYEAQ. The CDR3 region is CASSPSPGTSFYNEQFF. The CDR3 region has the DNA TGTGCCAGCAGCCCGAGCCCCGGGACCTCCTTTTACAATGAGCAGTTCTTC. The full variable domain, completed using reference TRBV7-6 and TRBJ2-1, is GAGVSQSPRYKVTKRGQDVALRCDPISGHVSLYWYRQALGQGPEFLTYFNYEAQQDKSGLPNDRFSAERPEGSISTLTIQRTEQRDSAMYRCASSPSPGTSFYNEQFFGPGTRLTVL.

The chain is built from TRBV2 and TRBJ2-3; D gene ambiguous. Trimming cost V 3 bases and J 0 bases, with 13 bases left between them. The CDR3 has 16 amino acids. Germline V gene data show CDR1 as SNHLY and CDR2 as FYNNEI. CDR3 in DNA: TGTGCCAGCAGTGATTGGAAAGGAGCTAGCACAGATACGCAGTATTTT. This codes for CASSDWKGASTDTQYF. The full variable domain, in which reference TRBV2 and TRBJ2-3 provide the parts outside the CDR3, is EPEVTQTPSHQVTQMGQEVILRCVPISNHLYFYWYRQILGQKVEFLVSFYNNEISEKSEIFDDQFSVERPDGSNFTLKIRSTKLEDSAMYFCASSDWKGASTDTQYFGPGTRLTVL.

The chain couples TRBV11-2 to TRBJ1-4, with TRBD1 identical over 11 bases. CDR3 length: 15 residues. Per germline, CDR1 SGHAT and CDR2 FQNNGV. With V trimmed by 3 bases and J by 6 bases, 3 bases remained unmatched. The CDR3 sequence: CASSFGDRGYEKLFF. CDR3 DNA sequence: TGTGCCAGCAGCTTTGGGGACAGGGGGTATGAAAAACTGTTTTTT.

The chain uses TRBV4-1 and TRBJ1-4; D may be TRBD1 (5 bases). Trimming shortened V by 3 bases and J by 6 bases, and 11 bases separated the two germline ends. The CDR3 totals 14 residues. The germline V gene encodes CDR1 MGHRA and CDR2 YSYEKL. This CDR3 is CASSQRDGHEKLFF. DNA of the CDR3: TGCGCCAGCAGCCAGAGGGACGGGCATGAAAAACTGTTTTTT.

Concerning this clone: The junction departs from germline at one end; a sequencing error may be responsible. The V gene is TRBV6-6, the J gene TRBJ1-6; 7 bases line up with TRBD1. CDR1 is MNHNY, CDR2 SVGAGI, per germline (reference sequence). The CDR3 spans 14 residues. CDR3: CASTYRTGGSPLHF. The CDR3 region has the DNA TGTGCCAGCACTTACAGGACAGGCGGCTCACCCCTCCACTTT.

This chain joins TRBV10-1 and TRBJ2-1; TRBD2 matches at 11 bases. The CDR3 is 16 residues long. V shed 2 bases, J shed 6 bases, and the junction held 6 bases outside the gene matches. CDR1 and CDR2 (germline): WNHNN, SYGVQD (reference sequence). This CDR3 is CASSESRLAGINEQFF. DNA of the CDR3: TGCGCCAGCAGTGAGAGCCGACTAGCGGGAATCAATGAGCAGTTCTTC.

J is TRBJ2-1 and V is TRBV6-5; 10 nucleotides agree with TRBD1. There are 15 residues in the CDR3. Looked up from germline, CDR1 is MNHEY and CDR2 is SVGAGI. The ends lost 0 bases at V and 8 bases at J; junction bases unmatched: 4. CDR3 in DNA: TGTGCCAGCAGTTACTCAAGGGACAGGGGATATGAGCAGTTCTTC. Translating it yields CASSYSRDRGYEQFF.

This chain links TRBV9 with TRBJ2-2; 9 positions agree with TRBD2. This CDR3 spans 18 amino acids. Trimming took 0 bases from V and 1 from J; bases not matched to a gene: 7. Per germline, CDR1 SGDLS and CDR2 YYNGEE. The CDR3 nucleotides are TGTGCCAGCAGCGTAGCTCTCCCACTAGCGGGGAACACCGGGGAGCTGTTTTTT. It yields the protein CASSVALPLAGNTGELFF.

V usage is TRBV27 and J usage is TRBJ2-3; possible D gene TRBD2, 6 bases. Germline V gene sequence: CDR1 MNHEY, CDR2 SMNVEV (reference sequence). CDR3 size: 12 residues. With 5 bases removed from V and 13 bases from J, the gap between germline ends came to 16 bases. CDR3 DNA: TGTGCCAGCAGTATCTATAGCGGAGCGGAGTATTTT. It yields the protein CASSIYSGAEYF.

The V gene is TRBV6-1, the J gene TRBJ2-5; TRBD1 agrees at 10 bases. This CDR3 is built from 15 residues. The J segment lost 2 bases and the V segment lost 1 base, leaving 1 base of the junction unmatched. Germline values: CDR1 MNHNS, CDR2 SASEGT. CDR3 amino acids: CASSEGQGAQETQYF. The CDR3 nucleotides are TGTGCCAGCAGTGAAGGACAGGGGGCTCAAGAGACCCAGTACTTC.

J is TRBJ2-7 and V is TRBV7-2; TRBD2 is a possible D gene (5 bases). With 10 bases removed from V and 4 bases from J, the gap between germline ends came to 14 bases. This CDR3 is built from 12 residues. Germline V gene sequence: CDR1 SGHTA, CDR2 FQGNSA. Here the CDR3 reads CAIGVGGYEQYF. As DNA, the CDR3 is TGTGCCATCGGGGTGGGTGGGTACGAGCAGTACTTC.

V usage is TRBV5-4 and J usage is TRBJ2-5; TRBD2 matches at 7 bases. There are 15 residues in the CDR3. Trimming cost V 4 bases and J 4 bases; bases outside gene matches: 10. Germline V lookup: CDR1 SGHNT, CDR2 YYREEE (reference sequence). The CDR3 protein is CASSQDSGWGETQYF. CDR3 sequence (DNA): TGTGCCAGCAGCCAGGATAGCGGGTGGGGAGAGACCCAGTACTTC.

V gene TRBV4-2 combines with J gene TRBJ2-1, with 9 bases matching TRBD2. Trimming removed 0 bases from V and 7 bases from J; junction bases left unmatched: 4. This CDR3 is built from 15 residues. Germline values: CDR1 LGHNA, CDR2 YNFKEQ. The CDR3 loop reads CASSQEREGLNEQFF. DNA for the CDR3: TGTGCCAGCAGCCAAGAGCGGGAGGGGTTGAATGAGCAGTTCTTC.

The chain has TRBV7-8 and TRBJ2-2; the match to TRBD2 covers 9 bases. This CDR3 is 17 amino acids long. The junction had 10 bases not matched to a gene; V was cut back by 3 bases and J by 5 bases. CDR1 and CDR2 from the germline V gene are SGHVS and FQNEAQ. CDR3 region: CASSLVVSGRRTGELFF. The CDR3 coding sequence is TGTGCCAGCAGCTTGGTAGTAAGCGGGAGGAGGACCGGGGAGCTGTTTTTT.

This clone has just one count. The gene calls are TRBV5-6 and TRBJ2-5; D gene uncertain. The germline V gene has CDR1 SGHDT and CDR2 YYEEEE. The V end was cut by 7 bases, the J end by 2 bases, with 12 bases between. This CDR3 region has 13 residues. CDR3 sequence: CASSQAGQETQYF. CDR3 coding DNA: TGTGCCAGCTCTCAAGCCGGGCAAGAGACCCAGTACTTC.

The V call is TRBV7-2, the J call TRBJ2-3, with D perhaps matching TRBD2 (5 bases). Germline loops: CDR1 SGHTA, CDR2 FQGNSA. V was pared by 3 bases and J by 5 bases, with 12 bases between. CDR3 length: 14 amino acids. The chain's CDR3 is CASSFRGYGDTQYF. Written as DNA, the CDR3 is TGTGCCAGCAGCTTCCGAGGGTATGGAGATACGCAGTATTTT.

In this sample, this clone turned up once. The chain has TRBV7-8 and TRBJ1-3; TRBD1 might be the D (5 bases). Germline-derived CDR1 and CDR2 are SGHVS and FQNEAQ. V was clipped by 1 base and J by 0 bases, with 10 bases between them. The CDR3 contains 16 residues. As DNA, the CDR3 is TGTGCCAGCAGCTTAGTGGCAGGGAACTCTGGAAACACCATATATTTT. Amino acid sequence: CASSLVAGNSGNTIYF.

The CDR3 sequence: CASSQGTRFYNEQFF. The CDR3 nucleotides are TGCGCCAGCAGCCAGGGGACTAGATTCTACAATGAGCAGTTCTTC. This chain links TRBV5-1 with TRBJ2-1; 8 nucleotides align to TRBD2. CDR1 and CDR2 (germline): SGHRS, YFSETQ. The CDR3 spans 15 residues. V lost 4 bases and J lost 3; bases outside the gene matches: 6.

V and J are TRBV11-3 and TRBJ2-5, with D possibly matching TRBD2 (5 bases). Trimming removed 4 bases from V and 3 bases from J, with 15 bases in between. The CDR3 is made up of 15 amino acids. Germline V gives CDR1 SGHNT, CDR2 YENEEA. CDR3 DNA: TGTGCCAGCAGCTCGAGGGTAGCGACCGAAGAGACCCAGTACTTC. Translating gives CASSSRVATEETQYF.

This chain joins TRBV7-9 and TRBJ2-6; 10 bases fit TRBD2. Germline V gene lookup returns CDR1 SEHNR and CDR2 FQNEAQ (reference sequence). V was clipped by 5 bases and J by 0 bases; unmatched bases: 7. CDR3 length equals 18 residues. As DNA, the CDR3 is TGTGCCAGCAGCCCATCTAGCGGGAGTCTCTCTGGGGCCAACGTCCTGACTTTC. Its protein is CASSPSSGSLSGANVLTF.

The V gene is TRBV6-5, the J gene TRBJ1-1; TRBD1 matches at 9 bases. The trim removed 4 bases at V and 6 bases at J, leaving 12 bases unmatched. Germline loops: CDR1 MNHEY, CDR2 SVGAGI. This CDR3 contains 16 residues. CDR3 amino acids: CASSFSGGDRVPEAFF. CDR3 bases: TGTGCCAGCAGTTTTTCAGGGGGGGACAGGGTCCCTGAAGCTTTCTTT.

This sequence joins TRBV30 and TRBJ2-4, with no clear D. Germline V lookup: CDR1 GTSNPN, CDR2 SVGIG (reference sequence). Trimming cost V 2 bases and J 2 bases, with 19 bases left between them. The CDR3 runs 17 residues. CDR3 coding DNA: TGTGCCTGGAGTCTCAGGTGGTTTGTGGAGACCAAAAACATTCAGTACTTC. Protein sequence: CAWSLRWFVETKNIQYF.

Concerning this clone itself: Germline is not matched at one junction end, which may reflect a read error. The chain is built from TRBV28 and TRBJ2-1, with a possible D match to TRBD2 (5 bases). The CDR3 consists of 18 residues. The germline CDR1 and CDR2 sequences are MDHEN and SYDVKM. CDR3 DNA sequence: TGTGCCAGCAGTTTACGGCCCGGGGTGGCTAGCTCCCACAATGAGCAGTTCTTC. This gives the protein CASSLRPGVASSHNEQFF.

This clone was detected only once. J is TRBJ2-1 and V is TRBV5-1; 7 bases match TRBD1. The CDR3 spans 15 residues. V trimming: 0 bases; J trimming: 2 bases; junction bases outside the gene matches: 2. Germline assignment: CDR1 SGHRS and CDR2 YFSETQ. Here the CDR3 reads CASSLEGTAYNEQFF. For the CDR3, the DNA is TGCGCCAGCAGCTTGGAGGGGACAGCCTACAATGAGCAGTTCTTC.

Comment on this clone: Given a far larger clone just one base away, this is likely a sequencing read error. The identical CDR3 is also encoded by other nucleotide sequences in the sample. This sequence joins TRBV6-6 and TRBJ2-3; weak D call: TRBD2 (6 bases). This CDR3 has 15 amino acids. CDR1 is MNHNY, CDR2 SVGAGI, per germline (reference sequence). This CDR3 reads CASRTAGPSTDTQYF. Here the CDR3 DNA reads TGTGCCAGCAGGACCGCGGGGCCATCCACAGACACGCAGTATTTT.